This section outlines one T cell receptor (beta chain) sequence together with its context. The DNA is omitted, as the CDR3 cannot be located on it reliably, and the CDR3 follows TCRdb's listing. These data belong to a study of blood T cell repertoires in COVID-19. On the study more broadly: The United States, Italy and Spain provided the acute and convalescent COVID-19 samples.

Inclusive of both ends, the CDR3 amounts to 15 amino acids. The V gene's germline CDR1 is LNHDA and CDR2 SQIVND (reference sequence). This study enrolled people aged about 18 to 100 from about 24 US geographic areas. Self-reported history from a screening survey and questionnaire set each donor's cohort. Recovered status applied to Cohort 3 donors who had two consecutive negative PCRs. It also applied to those with clearance or with symptom resolution. Produced via immunoSEQ multiplex PCR; TCRdb's table is partial and in-frame only. The sample contains a few hundred thousand clones, less than 95% of which appear only once.

The sequencing sample was made of PBMCs or T cells enriched from blood (not recorded which). V gene TRBV19 combines with J gene TRBJ2-2; the table's D call of TRBD2 was not tested on the DNA. The TCR comes from a man between 18 and 35 years old who had recovered from COVID-19. CDR3: CASSRGTRRAGELFF.